The rows below give T cell receptor beta chains drawn from one sample of a study of T cell responses to AZD1222 COVID-19 vaccine. Libraries were prepared by immunoSEQ multiplex PCR; TCRdb keeps only in-frame clonotypes and omits some of them. The table records some 180,000 clones, around 93% of them present only once. The sample was peripheral blood, taken 28 days after the second dose of the MenACWY control vaccine. These receptors all stem from an adult who received the MenACWY meningococcal vaccine as a control. CDR3s include the opening cysteine and the closing phenylalanine or tryptophan.

CDR3aa,j_gene,v_gene
CASTDGPYSNQPQHF,TRBJ1-5,TRBV19
CASSQRGSYEQYF,TRBJ2-7,TRBV3-1/TRBV3-2
CASSLSRGQPQHF,TRBJ1-5,TRBV11-2
CASSSSGQKNQPQHF,TRBJ1-5,TRBV7-8
CASSQEGGSGGYEQFF,TRBJ2-1,TRBV4-1
CASSLWTGPDGYTF,TRBJ1-2,TRBV3-1/TRBV3-2
CASSTQGPYEQYF,TRBJ2-7,TRBV5-1
CSAAGDTQYF,TRBJ2-3,TRBV20-1
CASTPTGQETQYF,TRBJ2-5,TRBV6-5
CASSPQGQSTGELFF,TRBJ2-2,TRBV27
CASSLEASGGRGVQYF,TRBJ2-5,TRBV7-2
CASSALGRPLLYEQYF,TRBJ2-7,TRBV4-1
CATSIIGASGAQYF,TRBJ2-5,TRBV15
CASTYLRGQANTEAFF,TRBJ1-1,TRBV7-9
CAGSGGAGETQYF,TRBJ2-5,TRBV28
CASSPGPGTGELFF,TRBJ2-2,TRBV2
CASSFLSSGQGDNGYTF,TRBJ1-2,TRBV5-5
CASSQGVLSRNEQFF,TRBJ2-1,TRBV3-1/TRBV3-2
CALGSGTALNTEAFF,TRBJ1-1,TRBV6-5
CASSPRQVSGNTIYF,TRBJ1-3,TRBV18
CATSDSWGAGAQDTQYF,TRBJ2-3,TRBV24-1
CASSQGGTFNEKLFF,TRBJ1-4,TRBV3-1/TRBV3-2
CATSRSVNTGELFF,TRBJ2-2,TRBV15
CASSLVAGQRNSPLHF,TRBJ1-6,TRBV7-2
CASSLMDSSGNTIYF,TRBJ1-3,TRBV5-4
CASSIWGQSSYNEQFF,TRBJ2-1,TRBV19
CASSQEALVDTQYF,TRBJ2-3,TRBV14
CASSPSRQMNTEAFF,TRBJ1-1,TRBV18
CASSGATEAFF,TRBJ1-1,TRBV5-8
CASTSAGRGNTGELFF,TRBJ2-2,TRBV25-1
CARSSYHRREAFF,TRBJ1-1,TRBV5-3
CASSLIINNEQFF,TRBJ2-1,TRBV7-2
CASSLGTGGRGYTF,TRBJ1-2,TRBV11-1
CASSSTLTGEAIYGYTF,TRBJ1-2,TRBV6-2/TRBV6-3
CSGLEYNEQFF,TRBJ2-1,TRBV20-1
CASSRAGFEAFF,TRBJ1-1,TRBV6-5
CASSLEQGRNYGYTF,TRBJ1-2,TRBV5-4
CAISESGQMDNQPQHF,TRBJ1-5,TRBV10-3
CASSRQGSGNTIYF,TRBJ1-3,TRBV7-9
CASRIQRSSNYGYTF,TRBJ1-2,TRBV10-2
CASSLVRSEAFF,TRBJ1-1,TRBV12-3/TRBV12-4
CAISVGTATPSGGYTF,TRBJ1-2,TRBV10-3
CAWSGRAGGMSNQPQHF,TRBJ1-5,TRBV30
CASSWGGWGDGEQYF,TRBJ2-7,TRBV5-4
CASSFLTGTNTEAFF,TRBJ1-1,TRBV6-5
CASSLQGGRKTQYF,TRBJ2-5,TRBV5-1
CASSLASSYGYTF,TRBJ1-2,TRBV2
CASSPGPRGFF,TRBJ1-1,TRBV12-3/TRBV12-4
CASSPGQGAGYTF,TRBJ1-2,TRBV18